This passage covers 20 T cell receptor beta chains from one sample sequenced in a study of control samples from healthy donors and cancer patients. TCRdb's table, derived via immunoSEQ multiplex PCR, lists solely in-frame clones and lacks some. The sample includes 110,000 to 150,000 clones, 80% to 95% seen only once; the top ten take roughly 12%. The sequenced sample was blood. The origin of the receptors is a man aged 25-40 years in good health.

This clone was recorded a few times. The V call is TRBV27, the J call TRBJ1-5; D possibly corresponds to TRBD1 (5 bases). Trimming left V 4 bases short and J 4 bases short, with 8 bases between. In germline, CDR1 is MNHEY, CDR2 SMNVEV (reference sequence). The CDR3 is 13 amino acids. CDR3 bases: TGTGCCAGCAGTTGGGGGGTAAATCAGCCCCAGCATTTT. It yields the protein CASSWGVNQPQHF.

The chain uses TRBV5-1 and TRBJ1-6; 7 nucleotides align to TRBD1. V dropped 3 bases and J dropped 3; count of bases not matched to a gene: 6. The CDR3 contains 16 residues. The germline V gene encodes CDR1 SGHRS and CDR2 YFSETQ. Here the CDR3 DNA reads TGCGCCAGCAGCTATCGGGACAGTCTCTATAATTCACCCCTCCACTTT. This sequence encodes CASSYRDSLYNSPLHF.

The rearrangement links TRBV19 to TRBJ1-1; TRBD1 matches 8 bases. There are 14 residues in the CDR3. In germline, CDR1 is LNHDA, CDR2 SQIVND (reference sequence). With 4 bases clipped from V and 5 bases from J, the junction kept 6 bases outside the gene matches. CDR3 DNA: TGTGCCAGTAGTAGGACAGGGTCGGATACTGAAGCTTTCTTT. Residues: CASSRTGSDTEAFF.

In DNA form, the CDR3 reads TGTGCCAGCAGCCAAGATTTGAGGGGGGTTACAGATACGCAGTATTTT. This codes for CASSQDLRGVTDTQYF. V gene TRBV14 combines with J gene TRBJ2-3; possibly TRBD1 or TRBD2 for D (6 bases each). The V gene's germline CDR1 is SGHDN and CDR2 FVKESK. This CDR3 has 16 amino acids. V shed 0 bases and J shed 3 bases, with 13 bases lying between them.

The V call is TRBV4-3, the J call TRBJ2-3; D is ambiguous. V was clipped by 3 bases and J by 6 bases, with 19 bases between them. The germline CDR1 and CDR2 sequences are LGHNA and YSLEER. The CDR3 covers 16 residues. CDR3 nucleotide sequence: TGCGCCAGCAGCCAGGCCCCCGGCGGTAGTTTTGATACGCAGTATTTT. Translated, it gives CASSQAPGGSFDTQYF.

The CDR3 protein is CASSLLAGRGAFF. CDR3 DNA: TGTGCCAGCAGTTTACTGGCAGGGCGAGGAGCTTTCTTT. The rearrangement uses TRBV12-3 or TRBV12-4 and TRBJ1-1; possible D gene TRBD1, 5 bases. Trimming removed 2 bases at V and 10 bases at J, with 14 bases between. CDR3 size: 13 residues.

V and J are TRBV11-2 and TRBJ2-3; D not resolved. The CDR3 has 14 amino acids. CDR1 and CDR2 (germline): SGHAT, FQNNGV. Trimming pared 2 bases from V and 6 bases from J, leaving 12 bases between. CDR3 amino acids: CASSLLPPSDTQYF. The DNA for the CDR3 is TGTGCCAGCAGCTTATTGCCCCCGTCGGATACGCAGTATTTT.

This rearrangement joins TRBV30 to TRBJ2-7; no firm D call. CDR1 GTSNPN and CDR2 SVGIG come from the germline V gene (reference sequence). The CDR3 sequence is 13 residues long. V was pared by 1 base and J by 6 bases, with 13 bases between. For the CDR3, the DNA is TGTGCCTGGAGTGCCCTGAAAGACGCCGAGCAGTACTTC. Encoded protein: CAWSALKDAEQYF.

J is TRBJ2-5 and V is TRBV25-1; maybe TRBD1 (6 bases). The V and J ends lost 6 bases and 4 bases respectively, with 21 bases between them. CDR1 and CDR2 from the germline V gene are MGHDK and SYGVNS. The CDR3 has 16 amino acids. CDR3 protein: CASRGGPTGNGETQYF. The CDR3 bases are TGTGCCAGCAGAGGGGGACCCACAGGGAACGGAGAGACCCAGTACTTC. The full variable domain, completed using reference TRBV25-1 and TRBJ2-5, is EADIYQTPRYLVIGTGKKITLECSQTMGHDKMYWYQQDPGMELHLIHYSYGVNSTEKGDLSSESTVSRIRTEHFPLTLESARPSHTSQYLCASRGGPTGNGETQYFGPGTRLLVL.

This clone was seen a single time. This chain links TRBV4-2 with TRBJ1-2, with 7 bases fitting TRBD1. The V and J ends lost 1 base and 2 bases, in that order; junction bases with no gene match: 1. Germline CDR1 is LGHNA and CDR2 is YNFKEQ. CDR3 length: 14 amino acids. CDR3 bases: TGTGCCAGCAGCCAAGGGGACAGAAACTATGGCTACACCTTC. It specifies CASSQGDRNYGYTF.

The chain uses TRBV21-1 and TRBJ2-7; the table's D gene call, TRBD1, was not cross checked with the DNA. TRBV21-1 is noted as a pseudogene. The CDR3 has 14 residues. CDR3 sequence: CASSKEGRGGEQYF. CDR3 nucleotides: TGTGCCAGCAGCAAAGAGGGCAGGGGCGGGGAGCAGTACTTC.

This chain connects TRBV13 to TRBJ1-2; 7 nucleotides match TRBD1. The junction had 3 bases not matched to a gene; V was cut back by 4 bases and J by 4 bases. The CDR3 is 13 amino acids. The germline V gene has CDR1 PRHDT and CDR2 FYEKMQ (reference sequence). In nucleotides, the CDR3 is TGTGCCAGCAGCTCGGGACAGAGCTATGGCTACACCTTC. It yields the protein CASSSGQSYGYTF.

CDR3 coding DNA: TGCGCCAGCAGTCCCGGGGTAACGAACACCGGGGAGCTGTTTTTT. It yields the protein CASSPGVTNTGELFF. This chain connects TRBV5-1 to TRBJ2-2; maybe TRBD2 (5 bases). Germline V CDR1 and CDR2: SGHRS, YFSETQ. V lost 5 bases and J lost 0, with 11 bases in between. CDR3 length equals 15 residues.

Only one count was recorded for this clone. V gene TRBV28 combines with J gene TRBJ1-1; perhaps TRBD1 as D (5 bases). V was trimmed by 1 base and J by 1 base, leaving 7 bases between them. The CDR3 runs to 14 residues. CDR1 is MDHEN, CDR2 SYDVKM, per germline. The CDR3 loop reads CASSLSGGNTEAFF. DNA for the CDR3: TGTGCCAGCAGTTTATCGGGGGGGAACACTGAAGCTTTCTTT.

The rearrangement links TRBV2 to TRBJ2-7; D is undetermined. The CDR3 is made up of 11 amino acids. Deletions cut 7 bases from V and 4 bases from J, with 8 bases between. Germline V gene lookup returns CDR1 SNHLY and CDR2 FYNNEI. The CDR3 reads CASNLGYEQYF. The CDR3 DNA follows: TGTGCCAGCAACCTAGGGTACGAGCAGTACTTC.

This clone was counted a single time. J is TRBJ2-1 and V is TRBV9; TRBD2 matches 11 bases. This CDR3 region has 16 residues. The germline CDR1 and CDR2 sequences are SGDLS and YYNGEE. The V segment lost 4 bases and the J segment 0 bases; nucleotides outside the gene matches: 3. The CDR3 bases are TGTGCCAGCAGCTACGGACTAGCGGGCTCCTACAATGAGCAGTTCTTC. Translation gives CASSYGLAGSYNEQFF.

The chain joins TRBV6-2 or TRBV6-3 to TRBJ2-3; no firm D call. This CDR3 has 17 residues. V was cut by 8 bases and J by 1 base, with 22 bases left in between. The germline V gene encodes CDR1 MNHEY and CDR2 SVGEGT. The CDR3 nucleotides are TGTGCCAGCGGCCCTCCCGTACCCGGCCTGCGCACAGATACGCAGTATTTT. Its protein is CASGPPVPGLRTDTQYF.

The genes are TRBV18 and TRBJ2-1, with 8 bases lining up with TRBD2. Looked up from germline, CDR1 is KGHSH and CDR2 is LQKENI. The CDR3 covers 15 residues. V trimming: 2 bases; J trimming: 7 bases; junction bases outside the gene matches: 7. CDR3 protein: CASSPTSGSQNEQFF. The CDR3 nucleotides read TGTGCCAGCTCACCAACCAGCGGGAGTCAAAATGAGCAGTTCTTC.

On this clone: One end of the junction does not line up with germline, which may come from a read error. The CDR3 spells CASIIREREGYNEQFF. As DNA, the CDR3 is TGTGCTAGCATCATCAGGGAGCGGGAGGGGTACAATGAGCAGTTCTTC. V gene TRBV7-7 combines with J gene TRBJ2-1; TRBD2 aligns across 10 bases. The CDR3 covers 16 residues. The germline V gene has CDR1 SSHAT and CDR2 FNYEAQ (reference sequence).

The rearrangement joins TRBV6-6 to TRBJ1-5, with no clear D. The CDR3 sequence is 14 residues long. Looked up from germline, CDR1 is MNHNY and CDR2 is SVGAGI (reference sequence). The ends were cut back, 3 bases at V and 1 base at J, with 7 bases in the middle. The CDR3 sequence: CASSYFESNQPQHF. The CDR3 coding sequence is TGTGCCAGCAGTTATTTTGAGAGCAATCAGCCCCAGCATTTT.